This T cell receptor (beta chain) derives from a study of shared clonotypes between healthy human individuals. General study findings and limits: Compared with memory subsets, naive subsets generally had larger estimated richness.

In the case of this clone: Its antigen is not identified.

Deep-level settings were used for running the assay. The assay was immunoSEQ multiplex PCR, and TCRdb's table has in-frame clones only and misses some. The data hold about 610,000 clones, with 96% observed a single time. This CDR3 is built from 17 residues. CDR1 MDHEN and CDR2 SYDVKM come from the germline V gene. V dropped 6 bases and J dropped 3; count of bases not matched to a gene: 15. CD8 cells classed as naive were CD45RO-negative and positively selected for CCR7, excluding terminally differentiated effector memory CD45RA+ cells. V is TRBV28 and J is TRBJ2-7, with 9 bases aligning to TRBD1. The receptor was derived from a woman in her twenties or thirties in good health. Sequencing was performed on naive CD8+ T cells sorted from blood. For the CDR3, the DNA is TGTGCCAGCAGGAAGGGCCCCGGGACAGGGTGGGACTACGAGCAGTACTTC. Residues: CASRKGPGTGWDYEQYF.